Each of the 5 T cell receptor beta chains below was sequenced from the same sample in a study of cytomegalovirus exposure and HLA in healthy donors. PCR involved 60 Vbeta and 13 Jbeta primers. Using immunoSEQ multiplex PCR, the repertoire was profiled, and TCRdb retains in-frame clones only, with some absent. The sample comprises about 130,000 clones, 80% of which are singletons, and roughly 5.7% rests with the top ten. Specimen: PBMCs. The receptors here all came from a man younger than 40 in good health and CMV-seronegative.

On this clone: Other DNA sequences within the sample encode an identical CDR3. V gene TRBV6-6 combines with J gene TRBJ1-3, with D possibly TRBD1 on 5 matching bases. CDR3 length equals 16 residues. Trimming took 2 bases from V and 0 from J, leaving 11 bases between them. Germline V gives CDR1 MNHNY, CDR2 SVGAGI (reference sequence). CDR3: CASSYTDRGSGNTIYF. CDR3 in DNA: TGTGCCAGCAGTTACACAGACAGAGGCTCTGGAAACACCATATATTTT.

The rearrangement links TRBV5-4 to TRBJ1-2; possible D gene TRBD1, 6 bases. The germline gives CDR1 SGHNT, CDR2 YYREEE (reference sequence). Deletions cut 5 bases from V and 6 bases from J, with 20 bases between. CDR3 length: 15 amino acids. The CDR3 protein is CASSMAGAGAHGYTF. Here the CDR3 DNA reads TGTGCCAGCAGTATGGCCGGGGCAGGGGCCCATGGCTACACCTTC.

CDR3 sequence: CASSLGAGTTDTQYF. The CDR3 DNA follows: TGCGCCAGCAGCTTAGGAGCGGGGACCACAGATACGCAGTATTTT. The chain employs TRBV5-1 and TRBJ2-3; 7 bases match TRBD2. The CDR3 is 15 amino acids. The V segment lost 2 bases and the J segment 2 bases; nucleotides outside the gene matches: 5. Germline CDR1 reads SGHRS; CDR2 reads YFSETQ.

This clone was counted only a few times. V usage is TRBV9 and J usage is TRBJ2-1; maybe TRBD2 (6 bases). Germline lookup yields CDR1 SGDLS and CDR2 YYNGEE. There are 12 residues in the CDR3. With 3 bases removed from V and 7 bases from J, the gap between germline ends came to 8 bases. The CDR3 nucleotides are TGTGCCAGCAGCGAGGGGACTAATGAGCAGTTCTTC. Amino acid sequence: CASSEGTNEQFF.

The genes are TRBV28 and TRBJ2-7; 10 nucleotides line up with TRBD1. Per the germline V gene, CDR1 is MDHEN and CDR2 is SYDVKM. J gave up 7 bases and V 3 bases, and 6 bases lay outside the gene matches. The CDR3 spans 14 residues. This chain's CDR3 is CASSFPGQGMEQYF. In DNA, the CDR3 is TGTGCCAGCAGTTTCCCGGGACAGGGGATGGAGCAGTACTTC.